Listed below are T cell receptor beta chains from one sample, sequenced in a study of shared clonotypes between healthy human individuals. Sequenced by immunoSEQ multiplex PCR; TCRdb stores in-frame clones only, minus some. The sample has about 230,000 clones, under 80% seen once. Sequencing was carried out using memory CD4+ T cells sorted from blood. Receptors were obtained from a man under 40 in good health. Each CDR3 is given with its conserved first and last residue. Expanded clones are given a class, and other clones once, few, many or no size at all.

CDR3 protein	V gene	J gene	clone size
CASSLGGARYEQYF	TRBV7-9	TRBJ2-7	few
CASSYYGSYEQYF	TRBV2	TRBJ2-7	once
CASSPQAGGDTQYF	TRBV18	TRBJ2-3	-
CASSYPTIYEQYF	TRBV6-6	TRBJ2-7	few
CSAKGQGGGTGELFF	TRBV29-1	TRBJ2-2	-
CASSRDGRGASGSRSDTQYF	TRBV4-2	TRBJ2-3	-
CASSARIWLAGDFNEQFF	TRBV7-9	TRBJ2-1	-
CASSLGSGPQETQYF	TRBV5-1	TRBJ2-5	-
CASSEMANGLAGESDTQYF	TRBV10-2	TRBJ2-3	-
CASGRAWEQYF	TRBV27	TRBJ2-7	-
CASSLAGTSSSGELFF	TRBV5-1	TRBJ2-2	-
CASSLSPGAQETQYF	TRBV5-1	TRBJ2-5	-
CASRQGDSVQYF	TRBV6-5	TRBJ2-5	few
CASGFRDKPCETQYF	TRBV12-5	TRBJ2-5	-
CASSELRGRIEQFF	TRBV6-1	TRBJ2-1	-
CAYASSTALSLYEQYF	TRBV27	TRBJ2-7	-
CASSWRTSSPGELFF	TRBV11-2	TRBJ2-2	-
CASSVVLSSYNEQFF	TRBV27	TRBJ2-1	-
CASSPYPFQGNEQYF	TRBV9	TRBJ2-7	-
CASSVDGGGDTEAFF	TRBV9	TRBJ1-1	-
CASSFGSNYEQYF	TRBV11-2	TRBJ2-7	-
CASSLLVGGAPGELFF	TRBV7-8	TRBJ2-2	-
CSATHNEQFF	TRBV20-1	TRBJ2-1	many
CASSTLGASATGEQYF	TRBV9	TRBJ2-7	-
CASSLGGYGETQYF	TRBV28	TRBJ2-5	-
CASSWFETPLLRTSGRSDTQYF	TRBV6-9	TRBJ2-3	-
CASSLAAIEVGTQYF	TRBV7-2	TRBJ2-5	-